These 12 T cell receptor beta chains came from one sample sequenced in a study of cytomegalovirus exposure and HLA in healthy donors. The PCR had 60 Vbeta and 13 Jbeta primers. Only in-frame clones appear in the TCRdb table, and some are missing; sequencing was by immunoSEQ multiplex PCR. The sample carries about 150,000 clones, 55% to 70% recorded once. What was sequenced was PBMCs. Source of these receptors: a woman aged 25 to 39 in good health and CMV-seropositive.

This clone was counted between two and nine times. V usage is TRBV5-1 and J usage is TRBJ1-2; D is ambiguous. V was cut by 4 bases and J by 6 bases, with 22 bases left in between. The V gene's germline CDR1 is SGHRS and CDR2 YFSETQ. The CDR3 runs to 16 residues. The CDR3 spells CASSTRPTELQDGYTF. The CDR3 DNA follows: TGCGCCAGCAGCACCCGCCCTACAGAGCTTCAGGATGGCTACACCTTC.

The chain carries TRBV13 and TRBJ1-6; the D gene is possibly TRBD1 (6 bases). This CDR3 comprises 18 residues. In germline, CDR1 is PRHDT, CDR2 FYEKMQ (reference sequence). Trimming shortened V by 0 bases and J by 4 bases, and 16 bases separated the two germline ends. The CDR3 is CASSLGVAGVKYNSPLHF. CDR3 nucleotides: TGTGCCAGCAGCTTAGGCGTAGCAGGGGTTAAGTATAATTCACCCCTCCACTTT.

About this clone itself: Germline and junction disagree at one end, which may indicate a read error. The chain couples TRBV11-2 to TRBJ1-1, with 10 bases matching TRBD1. CDR1 and CDR2 (germline): SGHAT, FQNNGV. The CDR3 is 17 residues long. The CDR3 sequence is CASNLVDRGRVGTEAFF. Here the CDR3 DNA reads TGTGCCAGCAACTTAGTTGACAGGGGGCGCGTGGGCACTGAAGCTTTCTTT.

This clone was found a few times. V and J are TRBV5-1 and TRBJ1-2; possible D gene TRBD1, 5 bases. V was clipped by 2 bases and J by 2 bases, with 10 bases between them. CDR3 length: 14 residues. Germline CDR1 reads SGHRS; CDR2 reads YFSETQ. DNA for the CDR3: TGCGCCAGCAGCTTCGGACAAGTCAACTATGGCTACACCTTC. This codes for CASSFGQVNYGYTF.

The chain's CDR3 is CASSLRTTDTQYF. The CDR3 bases are TGCGCCAGCAGCCTGAGAACCACAGATACGCAGTATTTT. The gene calls are TRBV5-1 and TRBJ2-3; D remains unclear. V lost 4 bases to trimming and J lost 2 bases, with 8 bases between them. The germline gives CDR1 SGHRS, CDR2 YFSETQ. The CDR3 covers 13 residues.

This chain uses TRBV15 with TRBJ1-4; 7 bases fit TRBD1. J lost 9 bases, V lost 4 bases, and 11 bases had no gene match. The CDR3 loop spans 15 amino acids. Germline loops: CDR1 LNHNV, CDR2 YYDKDF (reference sequence). CDR3 loop: CATSTQRQGGQKLFF. The CDR3 DNA is TGTGCCACCAGCACCCAACGACAGGGAGGTCAAAAACTGTTTTTT.

The table lists this clone with a few counts. The V gene is TRBV6-1, the J gene TRBJ2-7; D possibly corresponds to TRBD2 (5 bases). The ends were cut back, 0 bases at V and 0 bases at J, with 9 bases in the middle. The CDR3 runs 15 residues. In germline, CDR1 is MNHNS, CDR2 SASEGT. The CDR3 sequence: CASSEAPGNSYEQYF. The CDR3 DNA reads TGTGCCAGCAGTGAAGCTCCGGGAAACTCCTACGAGCAGTACTTC.

The rearrangement links TRBV30 to TRBJ1-1, with 7 bases that match TRBD1. CDR3 length equals 20 residues. The V and J ends lost 2 bases and 0 bases, in that order; junction bases with no gene match: 21. CDR1 GTSNPN and CDR2 SVGIG come from the germline V gene (reference sequence). CDR3 DNA sequence: TGTGCCTGGAGTCACAGGGGTTTCGATACCCGCCGTCTTATGAACACTGAAGCTTTCTTT. It codes for CAWSHRGFDTRRLMNTEAFF.

The chain has TRBV5-1 and TRBJ2-5, with a weak D call TRBD2 (5 bases). The CDR3 has 15 residues. Deletions cut 2 bases from V and 2 bases from J, with 13 bases between. Germline V lookup: CDR1 SGHRS, CDR2 YFSETQ. CDR3 region: CASSLMTIGQETQYF. The CDR3 DNA reads as TGCGCCAGCAGCTTAATGACTATCGGGCAAGAGACCCAGTACTTC.

The table lists this clone with a count of one. The chain is built from TRBV11-2 and TRBJ2-5; the match to TRBD2 covers 13 bases. CDR1 SGHAT and CDR2 FQNNGV come from the germline V gene. Unmatched junction bases numbered 8, after V lost 5 bases and J lost 5 bases. The CDR3 length is 16 residues. The CDR3 nucleotides are TGTGCCAGCAGCCGACTAGCGGGAGGATTGGGGGAGACCCAGTACTTC. It is translated as CASSRLAGGLGETQYF.

This clone was counted a few times. The chain is built from TRBV11-2 and TRBJ1-3; D ambiguous. The CDR3 consists of 15 residues. Per the germline V gene, CDR1 is SGHAT and CDR2 is FQNNGV. The V end was cut by 5 bases, the J end by 9 bases, with 20 bases between. As DNA, the CDR3 is TGTGCCAGCAGCGGGGAAATGTTGAAAGGGAGCACCATATATTTT. This encodes CASSGEMLKGSTIYF.

The V gene is TRBV4-1, the J gene TRBJ2-7, with TRBD2 identical over 7 bases. J was trimmed by 2 bases and V by 1 base; bases with no gene match: 2. CDR1 MGHRA and CDR2 YSYEKL come from the germline V gene. This CDR3 spans 14 amino acids. The CDR3 bases are TGCGCCAGCAGCCAAGGACTAGCCCCCTACGAGCAGTACTTC. The encoded protein is CASSQGLAPYEQYF.